These T cell receptor beta chains were read from a single sample in a study of metastatic and nonmetastatic thyroid tumors. Using MiXCR, TCRdb reanalyzed the PCR reads. The table lists around 42,000 clones, about an eighth of them singletons. The specimen was blood. The receptors stem from a female donor with papillary thyroid cancer or a benign thyroid nodule (not recorded which). Some clones in this sample may be carry-over from other donors' samples. Both conserved end residues are part of each CDR3. D genes are given only for firm matches. Expanded clones are given a class, and other clones once, few, many or no size at all.

v_call: TRBV3-1
cdr3_length: 14
d_call: NA
j_call: TRBJ1-2
clone_size: many
cdr3_aa: CASSQAGGDYGYTF
cdr3_nt: TGTGCCAGCAGCCAAGCCGGGGGCGACTATGGCTACACCTTC

v_call: TRBV10-2
cdr3_length: 13
d_call: NA
j_call: TRBJ2-5
clone_size: many
cdr3_aa: CASSEISRETQYF
cdr3_nt: TGCGCCAGCAGTGAAATCAGTAGGGAGACCCAGTACTTC

v_call: TRBV11-1
cdr3_length: 17
d_call: TRBD2
j_call: TRBJ2-3
clone_size: NA
cdr3_aa: CASSLGGLAGRADTQYF
cdr3_nt: TGTGCCAGCAGCTTAGGGGGGTTAGCGGGACGAGCAGATACGCAGTATTTT

v_call: TRBV6-5
cdr3_length: 11
d_call: NA
j_call: TRBJ1-5
clone_size: many
cdr3_aa: CASSYSARPHF
cdr3_nt: TGTGCCAGCAGTTACTCCGCAAGGCCGCATTTT

v_call: TRBV28
cdr3_length: 14
d_call: TRBD2
j_call: TRBJ2-7
clone_size: many
cdr3_aa: CASSELAGAYEQYF
cdr3_nt: TGTGCCAGCAGTGAGCTAGCGGGAGCTTACGAGCAGTACTTC

v_call: TRBV19
cdr3_length: 13
d_call: NA
j_call: TRBJ1-3
clone_size: many
cdr3_aa: CASRIYSGNTIYF
cdr3_nt: TGTGCCAGTAGAATCTACTCTGGAAACACCATATATTTT

v_call: TRBV20-1
cdr3_length: 14
d_call: NA
j_call: TRBJ2-7
clone_size: NA
cdr3_aa: CSARAPQGFDEQYF
cdr3_nt: TGCAGTGCTAGAGCCCCCCAGGGCTTCGACGAGCAGTACTTC

v_call: TRBV11-2
cdr3_length: 16
d_call: TRBD2
j_call: TRBJ2-3
clone_size: once
cdr3_aa: CASSPRLAGNTDTQYF
cdr3_nt: TGTGCCAGCAGCCCCAGACTAGCGGGGAACACAGATACGCAGTATTTT

v_call: TRBV20-1
cdr3_length: 14
d_call: TRBD1
j_call: TRBJ2-7
clone_size: medium-sized
cdr3_aa: CSARNSQGAYEQYF
cdr3_nt: TGCAGTGCTAGGAACTCACAGGGGGCTTACGAGCAGTACTTC

v_call: TRBV6-1
cdr3_length: 15
d_call: NA
j_call: TRBJ1-1
clone_size: many
cdr3_aa: CASSPDSLLNTEAFF
cdr3_nt: TGTGCCAGCAGCCCGGACTCCCTATTGAACACTGAAGCTTTCTTT

v_call: TRBV7-3
cdr3_length: 15
d_call: NA
j_call: TRBJ1-1
clone_size: many
cdr3_aa: CASSLDQGTNTEAFF
cdr3_nt: TGTGCCAGCAGCTTGGATCAAGGGACGAACACTGAAGCTTTCTTT

v_call: TRBV11-2
cdr3_length: 16
d_call: TRBD1
j_call: TRBJ2-1
clone_size: many
cdr3_aa: CASSLVVRTGVNEQFF
cdr3_nt: TGTGCCAGCAGCTTAGTGGTGAGGACAGGGGTCAATGAGCAGTTCTTC

v_call: TRBV15
cdr3_length: 15
d_call: NA
j_call: TRBJ1-4
clone_size: few
cdr3_aa: CATSRDPGGAEKLFF
cdr3_nt: TGTGCCACCAGCAGAGATCCGGGGGGGGCTGAAAAACTGTTTTTT

v_call: TRBV28
cdr3_length: 14
d_call: NA
j_call: TRBJ1-5
clone_size: many
cdr3_aa: CASSAGGGNQPQHF
cdr3_nt: TGTGCCAGCAGCGCCGGCGGGGGCAATCAGCCCCAGCATTTT

v_call: TRBV5-4
cdr3_length: 13
d_call: NA
j_call: TRBJ1-3
clone_size: many
cdr3_aa: CASSRQPGNTIYF
cdr3_nt: TGTGCCAGCAGTCGACAGCCTGGAAACACCATATATTTT

v_call: TRBV28
cdr3_length: 14
d_call: NA
j_call: TRBJ2-7
clone_size: few
cdr3_aa: CASSFEGFSYEQYF
cdr3_nt: TGTGCCAGCAGTTTCGAGGGGTTCTCCTACGAGCAGTACTTC

v_call: TRBV20-1
cdr3_length: 16
d_call: TRBD2
j_call: TRBJ2-2
clone_size: many
cdr3_aa: CSARETSGRRTGELFF
cdr3_nt: TGCAGTGCTAGGGAGACTAGCGGGAGACGAACCGGGGAGCTGTTTTTT

v_call: TRBV19
cdr3_length: 12
d_call: NA
j_call: TRBJ2-1
clone_size: many
cdr3_aa: CASSIASYEQFF
cdr3_nt: TGTGCCAGTAGTATAGCGAGTTATGAGCAGTTCTTC

v_call: TRBV25-1
cdr3_length: 17
d_call: TRBD1
j_call: TRBJ1-5
clone_size: many
cdr3_aa: CASSERDRGEGNQPQHF
cdr3_nt: TGTGCCAGCAGTGAACGCGACAGGGGCGAGGGCAATCAGCCCCAGCATTTT

v_call: TRBV9
cdr3_length: 17
d_call: NA
j_call: TRBJ2-3
clone_size: many
cdr3_aa: CASSVAPPGEGTDTQYF
cdr3_nt: TGTGCCAGCAGCGTAGCTCCCCCGGGAGAGGGCACAGATACGCAGTATTTT

v_call: TRBV11-2
cdr3_length: 13
d_call: NA
j_call: TRBJ2-1
clone_size: many
cdr3_aa: CASSLEAGDEQFF
cdr3_nt: TGTGCCAGCAGCTTAGAGGCAGGGGATGAGCAGTTCTTC

v_call: TRBV6-1
cdr3_length: 14
d_call: TRBD1
j_call: TRBJ1-1
clone_size: NA
cdr3_aa: CASSFRDRGLVAFF
cdr3_nt: TGTGCCAGCAGCTTCCGTGACAGGGGGCTGGTAGCTTTCTTT

v_call: TRBV11-1
cdr3_length: 16
d_call: NA
j_call: TRBJ2-2
clone_size: NA
cdr3_aa: CASSLAGNRATGELVF
cdr3_nt: TGTGCCAGCAGCTTAGCGGGTAACAGGGCCACCGGGGAGCTGGTTTTT

v_call: TRBV3-1
cdr3_length: 13
d_call: NA
j_call: TRBJ1-1
clone_size: NA
cdr3_aa: CASSQEGGREAFF
cdr3_nt: TGTGCCAGCAGCCAAGAAGGGGGGCGCGAAGCTTTCTTT

v_call: TRBV11-2
cdr3_length: 14
d_call: NA
j_call: TRBJ2-1
clone_size: many
cdr3_aa: CASSLGSIHDEQFF
cdr3_nt: TGTGCCAGCAGCTTAGGGTCCATACACGATGAGCAGTTCTTC

v_call: TRBV24-1
cdr3_length: 17
d_call: NA
j_call: TRBJ2-3
clone_size: NA
cdr3_aa: CASSGRPSLDGSDTQYF
cdr3_nt: TGTGCCTCCAGTGGGCGGCCTTCACTAGACGGATCAGATACGCAGTATTTT

v_call: TRBV28
cdr3_length: 16
d_call: TRBD1
j_call: TRBJ1-5
clone_size: few
cdr3_aa: CASNSMTGVSNQPQHF
cdr3_nt: TGTGCCAGCAATTCGATGACAGGGGTAAGCAATCAGCCCCAGCATTTT

v_call: TRBV7-1
cdr3_length: 20
d_call: TRBD2
j_call: TRBJ2-2
clone_size: many
cdr3_aa: CASSSLPGTSGTKNTGELFF
cdr3_nt: TGTGCCAGCAGCTCGCTCCCCGGGACTAGCGGTACCAAGAACACCGGGGAGCTGTTTTTT

v_call: TRBV30
cdr3_length: 13
d_call: NA
j_call: TRBJ1-4
clone_size: many
cdr3_aa: CAWSRDSNEKLFF
cdr3_nt: TGTGCCTGGAGCAGAGACAGTAATGAAAAACTGTTTTTT

v_call: TRBV7-9
cdr3_length: 13
d_call: NA
j_call: TRBJ1-1
clone_size: NA
cdr3_aa: CASSLDTNTEAFF
cdr3_nt: TGTGCCAGCAGCTTGGACACTAACACTGAAGCTTTCTTT

v_call: TRBV6-2/TRBV6-3
cdr3_length: 16
d_call: NA
j_call: TRBJ1-5
clone_size: many
cdr3_aa: CASSSKQGWRNQPQHF
cdr3_nt: TGTGCCAGCAGTTCCAAACAGGGTTGGCGCAATCAGCCCCAGCATTTT

v_call: TRBV13
cdr3_length: 16
d_call: TRBD2
j_call: TRBJ2-1
clone_size: many
cdr3_aa: CASSSWGGGPYNEQFF
cdr3_nt: TGTGCCAGCAGCTCCTGGGGCGGGGGTCCCTACAATGAGCAGTTCTTC

v_call: TRBV4-2
cdr3_length: 16
d_call: TRBD1
j_call: TRBJ1-4
clone_size: many
cdr3_aa: CASSQATGDANEKLFF
cdr3_nt: TGTGCCAGCAGCCAAGCGACAGGGGATGCGAATGAAAAACTGTTTTTT

v_call: TRBV6-1
cdr3_length: 15
d_call: NA
j_call: TRBJ2-5
clone_size: many
cdr3_aa: CASSVAGGTQETQYF
cdr3_nt: TGTGCCAGCAGTGTGGCAGGGGGGACCCAAGAGACCCAGTACTTC

v_call: TRBV24-1
cdr3_length: 12
d_call: NA
j_call: TRBJ1-1
clone_size: many
cdr3_aa: CATVTGGTEAFF
cdr3_nt: TGTGCCACAGTCACAGGTGGCACTGAAGCTTTCTTT

v_call: TRBV2
cdr3_length: 13
d_call: NA
j_call: TRBJ1-2
clone_size: NA
cdr3_aa: CASSENREDGYTF
cdr3_nt: TGTGCCAGCAGTGAGAACAGGGAGGATGGCTACACCTTC

v_call: TRBV4-1
cdr3_length: 16
d_call: TRBD1
j_call: TRBJ2-7
clone_size: NA
cdr3_aa: CASSPPRTGLSYEQYF
cdr3_nt: TGCGCCAGCAGCCCCCCCCGGACAGGTCTCTCCTACGAGCAGTACTTC

v_call: TRBV5-1
cdr3_length: 15
d_call: NA
j_call: TRBJ2-3
clone_size: NA
cdr3_aa: CASSLGGLSTDTQYF
cdr3_nt: TGCGCCAGCAGCTTGGGTGGACTTAGCACAGATACGCAGTACTTT

v_call: TRBV6-2/TRBV6-3
cdr3_length: 12
d_call: NA
j_call: TRBJ2-7
clone_size: many
cdr3_aa: CASSEPPEEQYF
cdr3_nt: TGTGCCAGCAGTGAGCCCCCGGAGGAGCAGTACTTC

v_call: TRBV13
cdr3_length: 12
d_call: NA
j_call: TRBJ2-1
clone_size: many
cdr3_aa: CASSYRGNEQFF
cdr3_nt: TGTGCCAGCAGCTATCGAGGCAATGAGCAGTTCTTC

v_call: TRBV27
cdr3_length: 13
d_call: NA
j_call: TRBJ1-1
clone_size: many
cdr3_aa: CASSPDVNTEAFF
cdr3_nt: TGTGCCAGCAGTCCCGACGTGAACACTGAAGCTTTCTTT

v_call: TRBV19
cdr3_length: 16
d_call: TRBD2
j_call: TRBJ2-1
clone_size: many
cdr3_aa: CASSLLGLAGGNEQFF
cdr3_nt: TGTGCCAGTAGTCTCCTGGGACTAGCGGGAGGCAATGAGCAGTTCTTC

v_call: TRBV7-9
cdr3_length: 15
d_call: NA
j_call: TRBJ1-1
clone_size: many
cdr3_aa: CASSLEGVGNTEAFF
cdr3_nt: TGTGCCAGCAGCTTAGAAGGGGTCGGGAACACTGAAGCTTTCTTT

v_call: TRBV2
cdr3_length: 14
d_call: TRBD1
j_call: TRBJ1-2
clone_size: many
cdr3_aa: CASIIDREAYGYTF
cdr3_nt: TGTGCCAGCATTATAGACAGGGAAGCCTATGGCTACACCTTC

v_call: TRBV7-9
cdr3_length: 14
d_call: NA
j_call: TRBJ2-3
clone_size: many
cdr3_aa: CASSLALAEDTQYF
cdr3_nt: TGTGCCAGCAGCTTAGCTCTAGCCGAAGATACGCAGTATTTT